This T cell receptor beta chain was sequenced during a study of glioma-infiltrating T cells. The iRepertoire nested amplicon-rescue multiplex PCR amplified TCR alpha and beta CDR3s from RNA. One-step reverse transcription and amplification started from approximately 100-400 ng of tissue mRNA or PBMC total RNA. TCRdb processed the multiplex PCR reads anew with MiXCR; each CDR3 protein has one entry. The table includes over 100,000 distinct CDR3 sequences, 25% to 30% detected once. CDR3 length: 12 amino acids. The V gene's germline CDR1 is SQVTM and CDR2 ANQGSEA. With V trimmed by 5 bases and J by 6 bases, 3 bases remained unmatched.

This clonotype originated in a human donor with low-grade glioma or glioblastoma, undergoing nonglioma brain surgery, or in good health (not recorded which). This rearrangement joins TRBV29-1 to TRBJ1-2, with 10 nucleotides matching TRBD1. Sequencing was carried out using glioma tissue, nonneoplastic brain tissue, or PBMCs (not recorded which). CDR3 nucleotide sequence: TGCAGCGTTCATGGGACAGGGGATGGCTACACCTTC. Translated: CSVHGTGDGYTF.